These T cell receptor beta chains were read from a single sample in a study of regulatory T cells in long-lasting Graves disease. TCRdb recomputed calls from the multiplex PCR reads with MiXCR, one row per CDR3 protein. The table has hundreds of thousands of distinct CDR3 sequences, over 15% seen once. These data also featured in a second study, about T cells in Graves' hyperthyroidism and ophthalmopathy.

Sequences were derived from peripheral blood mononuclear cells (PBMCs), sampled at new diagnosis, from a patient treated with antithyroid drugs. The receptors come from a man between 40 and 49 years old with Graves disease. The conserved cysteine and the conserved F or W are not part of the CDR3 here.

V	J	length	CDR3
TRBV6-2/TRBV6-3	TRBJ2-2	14	ASSTPGAANTGELF
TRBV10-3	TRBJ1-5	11	AISEDRDQPQH
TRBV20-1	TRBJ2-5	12	SARGDSGGETQY
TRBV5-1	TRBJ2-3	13	ASSVSRGGTDTQY
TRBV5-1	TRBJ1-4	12	ASSLQGPGEKLF
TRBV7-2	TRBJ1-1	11	ASSATGNTEAF
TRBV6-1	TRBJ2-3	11	ASKRGGAGTQY
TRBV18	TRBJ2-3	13	ASSPRQTSTDTQY
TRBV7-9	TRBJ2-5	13	ASSLSGTGMKTQY
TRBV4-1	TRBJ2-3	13	ASSPGLLSTDTQY
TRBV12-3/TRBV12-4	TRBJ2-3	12	ASRSAGGLDTQY
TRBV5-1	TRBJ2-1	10	ASSGVFSEQF
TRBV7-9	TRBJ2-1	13	ASSLVVRGTNEQF
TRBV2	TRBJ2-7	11	AISREYSYEQY
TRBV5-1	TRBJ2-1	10	ASREGGIEQF
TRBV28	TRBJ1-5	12	ASTQWTGDQPQH
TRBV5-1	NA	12	ASSLLSKQETQY
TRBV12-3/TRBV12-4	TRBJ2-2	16	ASTLGTSGTLNTGELF
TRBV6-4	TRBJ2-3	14	ASSDSIGGGTDTQY
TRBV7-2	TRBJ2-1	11	ASSQQGANEQF
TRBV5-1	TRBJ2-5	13	ASSTEGGLGETQY
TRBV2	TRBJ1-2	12	ASSLSNGNYGYT
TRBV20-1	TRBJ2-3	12	SAQRAGFTDTQY
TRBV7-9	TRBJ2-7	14	ASSLGGGETSYEQY
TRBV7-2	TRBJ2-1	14	ASSLVSGGIYNEQF
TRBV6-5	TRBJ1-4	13	ASSSFRPGNEKLF
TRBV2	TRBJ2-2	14	ASSEWGRVGTGELF
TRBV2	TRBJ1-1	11	ASSAGLFTEAF
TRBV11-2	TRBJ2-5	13	ASSLFSTFQETQY
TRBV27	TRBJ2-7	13	ASSLSWTETREQY
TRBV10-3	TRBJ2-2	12	ATLAVGGTGELF
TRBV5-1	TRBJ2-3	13	ASSSGTGGLDTQY
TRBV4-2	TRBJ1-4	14	ASSQEGGSTNEKLF
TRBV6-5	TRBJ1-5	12	ASSYRGQEQPQH
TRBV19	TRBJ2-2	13	ASMLRDRGTGELF
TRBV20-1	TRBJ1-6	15	SARAFRGRRFDSPLH
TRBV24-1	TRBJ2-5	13	ATSDRTSGGETQY
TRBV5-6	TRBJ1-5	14	ASSPAGGTSNQPQH
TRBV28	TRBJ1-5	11	ASSSALNQPQH
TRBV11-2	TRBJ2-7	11	ASSRDSYREQY
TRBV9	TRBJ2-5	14	ASSVISGGAGETQY
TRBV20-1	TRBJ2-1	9	SAQNYNEQF
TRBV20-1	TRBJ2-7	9	SPRRGYEQY
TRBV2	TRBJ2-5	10	ASSVRQETQY
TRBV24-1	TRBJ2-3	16	ATSDLNPAGFTTDTQY